The rows below give T cell receptor beta chains drawn from one sample of a study of shared clonotypes between healthy human individuals. The repertoire was sequenced with immunoSEQ multiplex PCR; TCRdb's copy has only in-frame clones and lacks some. The sample lists some 1,900,000 clones; about 95% were seen once. Sequenced: naive CD8+ T cells sorted from blood. The receptors derive from a young man in good health. CDR3s include the opening cysteine and the closing phenylalanine or tryptophan. A D gene is named only where the DNA matches it firmly. Clone size is not always given. Where it is, it says once, few, many or a class for expanded clones.

d_gene	v_gene	j_gene	abundance	CDR3aa	CDR3nt
-	TRBV6-5	TRBJ1-5	-	CASSPGAIQPQHF	TGTGCCAGCAGTCCGGGGGCGATTCAGCCCCAGCATTTT
-	TRBV5-5	TRBJ2-7	-	CASSQTAAYEQYF	TGTGCCAGCAGCCAAACAGCCGCCTACGAGCAGTACTTC
-	TRBV19	TRBJ2-7	once	CASRWDGGSDKEQYF	TGTGCCAGTAGATGGGACGGCGGATCAGATAAGGAGCAGTACTTC
-	TRBV10-2	TRBJ2-7	-	CASSDVNSYEQYF	TGCGCCAGCAGTGATGTCAACTCCTACGAGCAGTACTTC
TRBD1	TRBV6-1	TRBJ2-2	few	CASSELGTANTGELFF	TGTGCCAGCAGTGAGCTAGGGACAGCGAACACCGGGGAGCTGTTTTTT
TRBD1	TRBV6-5	TRBJ1-2	-	CASSSPDRDNYGYTF	TGTGCCAGCAGTTCTCCGGACAGGGATAACTATGGCTACACCTTC
-	TRBV5-1	TRBJ2-3	once	CASSLDGLLTDTQYF	TGCGCCAGCAGCTTGGATGGACTTCTCACAGATACGCAGTATTTT
-	TRBV9	TRBJ1-5	-	CASSARDYSNQPQHF	TGTGCCAGCAGCGCCAGGGATTATAGCAATCAGCCCCAGCATTTT
-	TRBV6-1	TRBJ1-1	-	CASSELEGMNTEAFF	TGTGCCAGCAGTGAATTAGAGGGGATGAACACTGAAGCTTTCTTT
-	TRBV7-3	TRBJ2-1	-	CASRSEDDEQFF	TGTGCCAGCAGGTCGGAAGACGATGAGCAGTTCTTC
-	TRBV27	TRBJ2-7	-	CASSPSGPRIESYEQYF	TGTGCCAGCAGCCCAAGTGGACCCCGGATTGAATCCTACGAGCAGTACTTC
TRBD2	TRBV29-1	TRBJ2-3	-	CSALYAGGEGTDTQYF	TGCAGCGCGTTATATGCGGGGGGCGAGGGCACAGATACGCAGTATTTT
-	TRBV4-1	TRBJ2-6	once	CASSHRDGAGGANVLTF	TGCGCCAGCAGCCACAGGGACGGCGCTGGGGGGGCCAACGTCCTGACTTTC
-	TRBV28	TRBJ2-2	-	CASSRRGGLTGELFF	TGTGCCAGCTCTCGTCGAGGGGGATTAACCGGGGAGCTGTTTTTT
-	TRBV5-4	TRBJ1-4	-	CASSPGGSEKLFF	TGTGCCAGCAGCCCCGGCGGCAGTGAAAAACTGTTTTTT
TRBD1	TRBV10-1	TRBJ2-1	-	CAIPTGAWNEQFF	TGCGCCATCCCGACAGGGGCCTGGAATGAGCAGTTCTTC
TRBD1	TRBV5-6	TRBJ1-1	-	CASSPLPGGTEAFF	TGTGCCAGCAGTCCCCTCCCAGGGGGCACTGAAGCTTTCTTT
-	TRBV10-3	TRBJ2-3	-	CAISESNERASTDTQYF	TGTGCCATCAGTGAGTCCAATGAGCGGGCGAGCACAGATACGCAGTATTTT
-	TRBV6-5	TRBJ1-5	-	CASSLWAGGDQPQHF	TGTGCCAGCAGTCTGTGGGCGGGAGGGGATCAGCCCCAGCATTTT
-	TRBV4-3	TRBJ2-7	-	CASSQDYSSSYEQYF	TGCGCCAGCAGCCAAGACTACAGCAGCTCCTACGAGCAGTACTTC
-	TRBV4-1	TRBJ2-7	-	CASSPRTGPYEQYF	TGCGCCAGCAGCCCCAGGACCGGGCCCTACGAGCAGTACTTC
-	TRBV6-5	TRBJ2-1	-	CASKLRQTYNEQFF	TGTGCCAGCAAACTCCGGCAGACCTACAATGAGCAGTTCTTC
TRBD2	TRBV2	TRBJ2-1	-	CASRGTSVGNEQFF	TGTGCCAGCAGGGGGACTAGCGTCGGCAATGAGCAGTTCTTC
TRBD1	TRBV30	TRBJ2-1	-	CAWRETGGAYNEQFF	TGTGCCTGGAGAGAAACAGGGGGCGCGTACAATGAGCAGTTCTTC
TRBD2	TRBV11-2	TRBJ2-7	-	CASSLVRGDEQYF	TGTGCCAGCAGCTTAGTCCGGGGGGACGAGCAGTACTTC
-	TRBV27	TRBJ2-7	-	CASSLTADYEQYF	TGTGCCAGCAGTTTAACGGCGGACTACGAGCAGTACTTC
-	TRBV19	TRBJ1-5	-	CASSDPFQPQHF	TGTGCCAGTAGCGACCCTTTTCAGCCCCAGCATTTT
-	TRBV27	TRBJ1-1	-	CASSFTGANTEAFF	TGTGCCAGCAGTTTCACGGGGGCCAACACTGAAGCTTTCTTT
-	TRBV5-6	TRBJ2-7	-	CASSLTESYEQYF	TGTGCCAGCAGCTTGACGGAATCCTACGAGCAGTACTTC
-	TRBV4-3	TRBJ2-7	-	CASSQDPGYYEQYF	TGCGCCAGCAGCCAAGATCCAGGGTACTACGAGCAGTACTTC
TRBD1	TRBV9	TRBJ2-2	-	CASSETGFNTGELFF	TGTGCCAGCAGCGAGACAGGGTTCAACACCGGGGAGCTGTTTTTT
-	TRBV27	TRBJ2-7	-	CASSFVGPAYEQYF	TGTGCCAGCAGTTTCGTAGGGCCCGCCTACGAGCAGTACTTC
TRBD1	TRBV7-8	TRBJ1-2	-	CASSLGGGSFIGGYTF	TGTGCCAGCAGCTTAGGAGGGGGCAGCTTTATCGGTGGCTACACCTTC
-	TRBV7-2	TRBJ2-7	-	CASSSDYEQYF	TGTGCCAGCAGCTCTGACTACGAGCAGTACTTC
TRBD2	TRBV29-1	TRBJ2-1	-	CSVVAGEGIYNEQFF	TGCAGCGTTGTGGCGGGGGAGGGGATTTACAATGAGCAGTTCTTC
-	TRBV6-1	TRBJ1-2	once	CATLLSNYGYTF	TGTGCCACCCTGCTCAGCAACTATGGCTACACCTTC
TRBD1	TRBV7-9	TRBJ1-4	-	CASSLGRTGDNEKLFF	TGTGCCAGCAGCTTAGGAAGGACAGGGGATAATGAAAAACTGTTTTTT
TRBD1	TRBV27	TRBJ1-5	once	CASTRTGSNQPQHF	TGTGCCAGCACTAGGACAGGGAGCAATCAGCCCCAGCATTTT
-	TRBV27	TRBJ2-2	-	CASSADSTYANTGELFF	TGTGCCAGCAGCGCTGACAGCACCTACGCGAACACCGGGGAGCTGTTTTTT
-	TRBV27	TRBJ2-2	-	CASSYSSNTGELFF	TGTGCCAGCAGCTACTCAAGTAACACCGGGGAGCTGTTTTTT
-	TRBV15	TRBJ2-7	-	CATSRERGYEQYF	TGTGCCACCAGCAGAGAAAGAGGGTACGAGCAGTACTTC
TRBD1	TRBV7-3	TRBJ2-7	-	CASSLSRCRRPEWGQTYEQYF	TGTGCCAGCAGCTTATCCCGGTGCCGCCGTCCCGAATGGGGACAGACCTACGAGCAGTACTTC
TRBD1	TRBV6-5	TRBJ2-5	-	CASSYGQGAGETQYF	TGTGCCAGCAGTTACGGACAGGGGGCTGGGGAGACCCAGTACTTC
TRBD1	TRBV6-5	TRBJ1-1	once	CASVRQGNTEAFF	TGTGCCAGCGTCCGACAGGGGAACACTGAAGCTTTCTTT
-	TRBV5-1	TRBJ1-1	-	CASSPAGQPNTEAFF	TGCGCCAGCAGCCCGGCGGGACAACCGAACACTGAAGCTTTCTTT
-	TRBV10-3	TRBJ2-1	-	CAISESLNEQFF	TGTGCCATCAGTGAGTCTCTCAATGAGCAGTTCTTC
-	TRBV27	TRBJ2-7	-	CASSFGTQSYEQYF	TGTGCCAGCAGTTTTGGGACACAATCCTACGAGCAGTACTTC
TRBD1	TRBV10-2	TRBJ2-1	-	CASSPDRDNEQFF	TGCGCCAGCAGTCCGGACAGGGACAATGAGCAGTTCTTC
TRBD2	TRBV11-3	TRBJ2-7	-	CASSFRTSGYEQYF	TGTGCCAGCAGCTTTCGGACTAGCGGCTACGAGCAGTACTTC
TRBD1	TRBV19	TRBJ2-7	-	CASSMGPGGKSYEQYF	TGTGCCAGTAGTATGGGGCCAGGGGGAAAATCCTACGAGCAGTACTTC
-	TRBV4-1	TRBJ2-7	-	CASSRGNKYEQYF	TGCGCCAGCAGCCGAGGTAACAAGTACGAGCAGTACTTC
TRBD1	TRBV7-9	TRBJ1-3	-	CASSTAGTGLLDTIYF	TGTGCCAGCAGCACAGCCGGGACAGGGCTTTTGGACACCATATATTTT
-	TRBV28	TRBJ1-3	-	CASSLLVRYF	TGTGCCAGCAGTTTATTAGTTCGATATTTT